Following are 2 T cell receptor beta chains from one sample sequenced in a study of blood T cell repertoires in COVID-19. Profiled with immunoSEQ multiplex PCR; TCRdb holds only in-frame clones, not every one. The sample holds over 70,000 clones; roughly 80% are singletons and the top ten take 40% to 60%. Material: peripheral blood. Receptors were obtained from a human donor in a cohort sampled during active COVID-19.

The J gene is TRBJ2-7, the V gene TRBV7-9, with 8 bases fitting TRBD1. The V and J ends lost 5 bases and 5 bases, in that order; junction bases with no gene match: 8. The germline V gene encodes CDR1 SEHNR and CDR2 FQNEAQ (reference sequence). The CDR3 sequence is 14 residues long. CDR3 sequence: CASSKPTGVDEQYF. The CDR3 DNA reads as TGTGCCAGCAGCAAACCGACAGGGGTGGACGAGCAGTACTTC.

This chain uses TRBV30 with TRBJ2-1; TRBD1 matches at 8 bases. This CDR3 contains 15 residues. From germline, CDR1 is GTSNPN and CDR2 SVGIG (reference sequence). After removal of 3 bases from V and 2 bases from J, the junction contained 6 bases not matched to a gene. The chain's CDR3 is CAWRRAGGAYNEQFF. DNA for the CDR3: TGTGCCTGGAGGAGGGCAGGGGGCGCCTACAATGAGCAGTTCTTC.